The 27 T cell receptor beta chains below were found in one sample sequenced in a study of identifying expanded T cells in peripheral blood. Clones were read by immunoSEQ multiplex PCR, and TCRdb kept only the in-frame ones, dropping some. Of 50,000 to 65,000 clones listed, under 85% are singletons. The sequencing sample was made of blood. These receptors were collected from a person aged 18 to 75 in good health.

This clone occurred once. The chain recombines TRBV6-1 with TRBJ2-3; 8 bases are shared with TRBD1. CDR1 is MNHNS, CDR2 SASEGT, per germline. J gave up 2 bases and V 6 bases, and 4 bases lay outside the gene matches. The CDR3 spans 14 residues. The CDR3 loop reads CASRAGGITDTQYF. Written as DNA, the CDR3 is TGTGCCAGCAGAGCAGGGGGCATCACAGATACGCAGTATTTT.

This chain joins TRBV2 and TRBJ1-5, with 7 bases aligning to TRBD1. Germline trimming cut 7 bases from V and 6 bases from J; bases unmatched to any gene: 6. Germline assignment: CDR1 SNHLY and CDR2 FYNNEI. The CDR3 has 13 residues. The CDR3 sequence: CASTTQGIQPQHF. In nucleotides, the CDR3 is TGTGCCAGCACCACACAGGGGATTCAGCCCCAGCATTTT.

The table lists this clone with a few counts. The gene calls are TRBV4-2 and TRBJ2-3; perhaps TRBD1 as D (5 bases). V dropped 4 bases and J dropped 3 bases, with 17 bases sitting between them. CDR1 is LGHNA and CDR2 is YNFKEQ in the germline V gene. This CDR3 is 16 amino acids long. CDR3: CASSPTGWGRTDTQYF. In nucleotides, the CDR3 is TGTGCCAGCAGCCCGACTGGCTGGGGCAGGACAGATACGCAGTATTTT.

The CDR3 reads CASSVGLAGAITGELFF. CDR3 nucleotides: TGTGCCAGCAGCGTTGGACTAGCGGGAGCGATCACCGGGGAGCTGTTTTTT. The V gene is TRBV9, the J gene TRBJ2-2; 13 positions agree with TRBD2. CDR1 is SGDLS, CDR2 YYNGEE, per germline. The CDR3 is 17 amino acids. The junction had 5 bases not matched to a gene; V was cut back by 2 bases and J by 4 bases.

The chain joins TRBV11-2 to TRBJ2-3; D tentatively fits TRBD1 or TRBD2 (5 bases each). V was clipped by 4 bases and J by 9 bases, with 14 bases between them. From germline, CDR1 is SGHAT and CDR2 FQNNGV. This CDR3 has 13 amino acids. The CDR3 DNA reads as TGTGCCAGCAGCTCTACTAGGGGCGGGACGCAGTATTTT. This gives the protein CASSSTRGGTQYF.

The rearrangement links TRBV29-1 to TRBJ1-5, with D perhaps TRBD1 (5 bases). V gave up 4 bases and J gave up 5 bases, with 12 bases separating them. The CDR3 contains 13 residues. CDR1 is SQVTM, CDR2 ANQGSEA, per germline. CDR3 amino acids: CSVAEGVDQPQHF. CDR3 DNA sequence: TGCAGCGTTGCGGAAGGGGTGGATCAGCCCCAGCATTTT.

V and J are TRBV5-1 and TRBJ2-1, with D tentatively TRBD1 (5 bases). Trimming took off 4 bases at V and 4 bases at J, with 15 bases between the two ends. Germline V gene sequence: CDR1 SGHRS, CDR2 YFSETQ. The CDR3 covers 15 residues. The CDR3 DNA is TGCGCCAGCAGCCGTGGGGCGGACATATACAATGAGCAGTTCTTC. Protein product: CASSRGADIYNEQFF.

The chain links TRBV4-2 to TRBJ2-1, with 8 bases lining up with TRBD2. CDR3 length equals 14 residues. J lost 13 bases, V lost 1 base, and 9 bases had no gene match. Germline V gives CDR1 LGHNA, CDR2 YNFKEQ. The CDR3 DNA sequence: TGTGCCAGCAGCCAAGCCGGCGGGAGGTCCTACCAGTTCTTC. It codes for CASSQAGGRSYQFF.

The rearrangement joins TRBV27 to TRBJ2-7; maybe TRBD1 (6 bases). V was clipped by 8 bases and J by 3 bases, with 14 bases between them. Germline V CDR1 and CDR2: MNHEY, SMNVEV (reference sequence). CDR3 length equals 13 residues. The CDR3 is CASSPGAGYEQYF. The CDR3 coding sequence is TGTGCCAGCTCTCCAGGGGCCGGCTACGAGCAGTACTTC.

As DNA, the CDR3 is TGCGCCAGCAGCCAAGATCTTCCTCTCGGATCCTACGAGCAGTACTTC. It translates to CASSQDLPLGSYEQYF. This chain joins TRBV4-3 and TRBJ2-7; D uncertain. The CDR3 is 16 amino acids. Germline V gives CDR1 LGHNA, CDR2 YSLEER. V was shortened by 0 bases and J by 1 base, with 13 bases between the two germline ends.

This clone was detected only once. CDR3 loop: CASSWGQGNGYTF. The CDR3 coding sequence is TGCGCCAGCAGCTGGGGGCAGGGAAATGGCTACACCTTC. The chain is built from TRBV5-1 and TRBJ1-2; D possibly corresponds to TRBD1 (6 bases). The length of the CDR3 is 13 residues. Germline V gene sequence: CDR1 SGHRS, CDR2 YFSETQ. V dropped 3 bases and J dropped 6 bases, with 12 bases sitting between them.

The chain has TRBV5-1 and TRBJ2-1; TRBD2 aligns across 7 bases. This CDR3 region has 15 residues. The V gene end was trimmed by 3 bases and the J gene end by 2 bases; junction bases not matched to a gene: 5. Germline-derived CDR1 and CDR2 are SGHRS and YFSETQ. CDR3 nucleotide sequence: TGCGCCAGCAGCTCTACCGGGACTACCTACAATGAGCAGTTCTTC. The encoded protein is CASSSTGTTYNEQFF.

The chain carries TRBV4-1 and TRBJ2-1; 9 nucleotides match TRBD1. Germline V gene lookup returns CDR1 MGHRA and CDR2 YSYEKL. Germline trimming cut 0 bases from V and 7 bases from J; bases unmatched to any gene: 4. The CDR3 contains 15 residues. This chain's CDR3 is CASSQEGTGKNEQFF. Here the CDR3 DNA reads TGCGCCAGCAGCCAAGAGGGGACAGGGAAAAATGAGCAGTTCTTC.

V usage is TRBV6-1 and J usage is TRBJ1-2, with D maybe TRBD1 (5 bases). The CDR3 is 14 residues long. V gave up 4 bases and J gave up 5 bases, with 14 bases separating them. From germline, CDR1 is MNHNS and CDR2 SASEGT. CDR3 nucleotides: TGTGCCAGCAGTGGGGAGGGGTTTGGTTATGGCTACACCTTC. Amino acids: CASSGEGFGYGYTF.

The genes are TRBV9 and TRBJ2-2; weak D call: TRBD2 (5 bases). This CDR3 has 16 residues. Trimming removed 3 bases at V and 1 base at J, with 13 bases between. The germline CDR1 and CDR2 sequences are SGDLS and YYNGEE. The CDR3 nucleotides are TGTGCCAGCAGCGGTCGCAGCGGAGTGAACACCGGGGAGCTGTTTTTT. Protein: CASSGRSGVNTGELFF.

This clone was observed many times. The rearrangement links TRBV18 to TRBJ1-6; no clear D gene. This CDR3 is 13 amino acids long. V dropped 2 bases and J dropped 7 bases, with 6 bases sitting between them. Germline assignment: CDR1 KGHSH and CDR2 LQKENI. CDR3 loop: CASSPTQNSPLHF. Here the CDR3 DNA reads TGTGCCAGCTCACCAACGCAGAATTCACCCCTCCACTTT.

J is TRBJ1-2 and V is TRBV2; D unclear. The CDR3 has 15 amino acids. Between the trimmed V and J ends, which lost 6 bases and 0 bases, there was a span of 14 bases. Germline V gives CDR1 SNHLY, CDR2 FYNNEI. The DNA for the CDR3 is TGTGCCAGCAGCCCAGAGGCAACTTCTAACTATGGCTACACCTTC. Amino acid sequence: CASSPEATSNYGYTF.

The rearrangement uses TRBV6-5 and TRBJ2-3; a weak D match, TRBD1 (6 bases). Germline CDR1 is MNHEY and CDR2 is SVGAGI. Trimming removed 2 bases from V and 4 bases from J, with 13 bases in between. The CDR3 consists of 15 residues. CDR3 coding DNA: TGTGCCAGCAGTTACGCCAACAGGGACCCAGATACGCAGTATTTT. Encoded protein: CASSYANRDPDTQYF.

The chain is built from TRBV11-1 and TRBJ2-7, with D possibly being TRBD2 (6 bases). This CDR3 region has 13 residues. CDR1 and CDR2 from the germline V gene are SGHAT and FQDESV (reference sequence). V was clipped by 5 bases and J by 7 bases, with 15 bases between them. The CDR3 sequence is CASSPLGGGEQYF. DNA for the CDR3: TGTGCCAGCAGCCCGCTCGGGGGAGGAGAGCAGTACTTC.

V is TRBV18 and J is TRBJ2-7; TRBD2 agrees at 8 bases. After removal of 6 bases from V and 6 bases from J, the junction contained 10 bases not matched to a gene. There are 14 residues in the CDR3. The germline V gene encodes CDR1 KGHSH and CDR2 LQKENI. The CDR3 coding sequence is TGTGCCAGCTCGCCGGGAGCGGGAGTGGGCGAGCAGTACTTC. Encoded protein: CASSPGAGVGEQYF.

The genes are TRBV9 and TRBJ2-3; 7 bases map to TRBD1. There are 16 residues in the CDR3. The ends lost 0 bases at V and 3 bases at J; junction bases unmatched: 7. The germline V gene has CDR1 SGDLS and CDR2 YYNGEE. In nucleotides, the CDR3 is TGTGCCAGCAGCGTAGATAGGGGGCGACGGACAGATACGCAGTATTTT. Amino acid sequence: CASSVDRGRRTDTQYF. Variable domain in full (rest from reference TRBV9 and TRBJ2-3): DSGVTQTPKHLITATGQRVTLRCSPRSGDLSVYWYQQSLDQGLQFLIQYYNGEERAKGNILERFSAQQFPDLHSELNLSSLELGDSALYFCASSVDRGRRTDTQYFGPGTRLTVL.

The rearrangement uses TRBV6-1 and TRBJ2-7; 8 bases fit TRBD1. Trimming cost V 4 bases and J 3 bases; bases outside gene matches: 2. Germline CDR1 is MNHNS and CDR2 is SASEGT. The CDR3 loop spans 13 amino acids. The CDR3 bases are TGTGCCAGCAGTGCCGGGACAGGCTACGAGCAGTACGTC. This translates into CASSAGTGYEQYV.

The V call is TRBV19, the J call TRBJ2-7, with 7 bases aligning to TRBD1. CDR3 length: 12 amino acids. Trimming took 7 bases from V and 1 from J; bases not matched to a gene: 1. Germline V lookup: CDR1 LNHDA, CDR2 SQIVND (reference sequence). DNA of the CDR3: TGTGCCAGTATGGGACAGTCCTACGAGCAGTACTTC. Amino acids: CASMGQSYEQYF.

The chain links TRBV6-4 to TRBJ1-3; D may be TRBD1 (5 bases). Germline V gene sequence: CDR1 MRHNA, CDR2 SNTAGT. This CDR3 spans 13 amino acids. CDR3 region: CATSGFSGNTIYF. The CDR3, as DNA: TGTGCGACTTCAGGGTTCTCTGGAAACACCATATATTTT.

The chain combines TRBV10-2 with TRBJ1-1; D remains ambiguous. Trimming removed 6 bases from V and 1 base from J, with 6 bases in between. Germline-derived CDR1 and CDR2 are WSHSY and SAAADI. CDR3 length equals 12 residues. CDR3 residues: CASSRSNTEAFF. The CDR3, as DNA: TGCGCCAGCAGCCGATCGAACACTGAAGCTTTCTTT.

The rearrangement joins TRBV18 to TRBJ1-3; D gene ambiguous. CDR1 and CDR2 (germline): KGHSH, LQKENI. The CDR3 has 13 amino acids. V was trimmed by 1 base and J by 4 bases, leaving 5 bases between them. This chain's CDR3 is CASSPLDGNTIYF. The CDR3 nucleotides are TGTGCCAGCTCACCACTGGACGGAAACACCATATATTTT.

The V and J genes are TRBV27 and TRBJ1-2; TRBD1 agrees at 9 bases. The CDR3 sequence is 13 residues long. With 6 bases clipped from V and 6 bases from J, the junction kept 5 bases outside the gene matches. Germline loops: CDR1 MNHEY, CDR2 SMNVEV (reference sequence). Written as DNA, the CDR3 is TGTGCCAGCAGACCACAGGGGGCGGATGGCTACACCTTC. This encodes CASRPQGADGYTF.